These 11 T cell receptor beta chains originate from one sample sequenced in a study of cytomegalovirus exposure and HLA in healthy donors. The primer mix had 60 Vbeta and 13 Jbeta primers. Some clones are missing from TCRdb's copy, which holds only in-frame ones; the method was immunoSEQ multiplex PCR. The sample records 65,000 to 100,000 clones, about 75% being singletons. Material for sequencing was PBMCs. These receptors originate from a man in his forties or fifties in good health and CMV-seronegative.

The J gene is TRBJ1-2, the V gene TRBV7-9; 8 bases are shared with TRBD1. J lost 8 bases, V lost 3 bases, and 17 bases had no gene match. This CDR3 is 17 amino acids long. Germline CDR1 is SEHNR and CDR2 is FQNEAQ (reference sequence). Written as DNA, the CDR3 is TGTGCCAGCAGCTTTGGGGGAGGGCAGGGGGCTTCCCAGGGCTACACCTTC. Translating gives CASSFGGGQGASQGYTF.

V gene TRBV6-5 combines with J gene TRBJ2-1; tentative D call: TRBD2 (5 bases). The CDR3 extends over 14 amino acids. The ends were cut back, 7 bases at V and 7 bases at J, with 17 bases in the middle. Germline V gene lookup returns CDR1 MNHEY and CDR2 SVGAGI. The CDR3 nucleotides read TGTGCCAGCACCACTCAGGAGGTGGGTAATGAGCAGTTCTTC. Its protein product is CASTTQEVGNEQFF.

The chain recombines TRBV2 with TRBJ2-3, with 8 bases fitting TRBD2. The V gene end was trimmed by 4 bases and the J gene end by 3 bases; junction bases not matched to a gene: 3. CDR3 length equals 14 residues. In germline, CDR1 is SNHLY, CDR2 FYNNEI. The chain's CDR3 is CASSGLATTDTQYF. The CDR3 bases are TGTGCCAGCAGTGGACTAGCGACAACAGATACGCAGTATTTT.

V usage is TRBV6-5 and J usage is TRBJ1-1; D unresolved. Trimming removed 4 bases from V and 3 bases from J, with 15 bases in between. This CDR3 contains 15 residues. Germline values: CDR1 MNHEY, CDR2 SVGAGI. The CDR3 loop reads CASSWESRTDTEAFF. In DNA, the CDR3 is TGTGCCAGCAGTTGGGAGTCCCGTACGGACACTGAAGCTTTCTTT.

The V and J genes are TRBV18 and TRBJ2-7; the match to TRBD2 covers 16 bases. V shed 3 bases, J shed 3 bases, and the junction held 11 bases outside the gene matches. CDR1 is KGHSH, CDR2 LQKENI, per germline. This CDR3 is 19 amino acids long. The CDR3 protein is CASSPYGTSGGALFYEQYF. CDR3 coding DNA: TGTGCCAGCTCACCTTACGGGACTAGCGGGGGGGCATTATTCTACGAGCAGTACTTC.

The rearrangement joins TRBV7-9 to TRBJ2-7; 8 bases line up with TRBD1. With V trimmed by 1 base and J by 4 bases, 3 bases remained unmatched. The CDR3 has 14 residues. Germline V gives CDR1 SEHNR, CDR2 FQNEAQ (reference sequence). DNA of the CDR3: TGTGCCAGCAGCTTAGGGACAGGGAGATACGAGCAGTACTTC. It is translated as CASSLGTGRYEQYF.

The chain joins TRBV5-1 to TRBJ2-7, with D hard to call. The germline V gene encodes CDR1 SGHRS and CDR2 YFSETQ. The CDR3 sequence is 13 residues long. Trimming pared 4 bases from V and 1 base from J, leaving 9 bases between. The CDR3 sequence is CASSPARSYEQYF. The CDR3 nucleotides read TGCGCCAGCAGCCCCGCTAGATCCTACGAGCAGTACTTC.

This chain joins TRBV19 and TRBJ2-5, with TRBD2 as a possible D gene (5 bases). This CDR3 comprises 15 residues. The germline V and J ends were trimmed by 0 bases and 0 bases, with 8 bases remaining between them. Germline loops: CDR1 LNHDA, CDR2 SQIVND (reference sequence). The CDR3 sequence: CASSIDEGYQETQYF. Here the CDR3 DNA reads TGTGCCAGTAGTATAGACGAGGGCTACCAAGAGACCCAGTACTTC. The full variable domain, with the rest looked up from reference TRBV19 and TRBJ2-5, is DGGITQSPKYLFRKEGQNVTLSCEQNLNHDAMYWYRQDPGQGLRLIYYSQIVNDFQKGDIAEGYSVSREKKESFPLTVTSAQKNPTAFYLCASSIDEGYQETQYFGPGTRLLVL.

CDR3 protein: CASSQGTSGIYEQYF. CDR3 in DNA: TGCGCCAGCAGCCAAGGGACTAGCGGGATTTACGAGCAGTACTTC. The genes are TRBV4-1 and TRBJ2-7; 12 bases line up with TRBD2. V trimming: 1 base; J trimming: 4 bases; junction bases outside the gene matches: 2. Germline values: CDR1 MGHRA, CDR2 YSYEKL. The CDR3 totals 15 residues.

V and J are TRBV7-8 and TRBJ1-2; 7 nucleotides agree with TRBD1. V dropped 3 bases and J dropped 4; count of bases not matched to a gene: 5. The V gene's germline CDR1 is SGHVS and CDR2 FQNEAQ. The CDR3 length is 14 residues. For the CDR3, the DNA is TGTGCCAGCAGCTTGAGGACAGGCTCCTATGGCTACACCTTC. Protein: CASSLRTGSYGYTF. The whole variable domain, remainder taken from reference TRBV7-8 and TRBJ1-2, is GAGVSQSPRYKVAKRGQDVALRCDPISGHVSLFWYQQALGQGPEFLTYFQNEAQLDKSGLPSDRFFAERPEGSVSTLKIQRTQQEDSAVYLCASSLRTGSYGYTFGSGTRLTVV.

The gene calls are TRBV13 and TRBJ2-5; 8 nucleotides align to TRBD2. Germline V gene sequence: CDR1 PRHDT, CDR2 FYEKMQ (reference sequence). V shed 5 bases and J 1 base; nucleotides not matched to a gene: 9. CDR3 size: 16 residues. DNA for the CDR3: TGTGCCAGCAGCCCCCGGGGGGGGCCCCCCCAAGAGACCCAGTACTTC. This gives the protein CASSPRGGPPQETQYF.